This entry lists 21 T cell receptor beta chains sequenced from one sample in a study of CD8 T cell repertoires and HIV-1 epitope variants. Produced via immunoSEQ multiplex PCR; TCRdb's table is partial and in-frame only. The sample has some 87,000 clones, around 75% seen once. Sequencing used uncultured baseline CD8+ T cells from peripheral blood mononuclear cells (PBMCs). These receptors were obtained from a male donor with HIV.

The chain links TRBV28 to TRBJ2-7; D perhaps matches TRBD2 (5 bases). The CDR3 consists of 13 residues. The V gene's germline CDR1 is MDHEN and CDR2 SYDVKM. The V end lost 10 bases, the J end lost 2 bases, and 15 bases lay between the germline ends. The CDR3, as DNA: TGTGCCATCAACTCCGGACTCGCCTACGAGCAGTACTTC. Residues: CAINSGLAYEQYF.

The chain carries TRBV19 and TRBJ2-5; 9 bases are shared with TRBD2. The CDR3 covers 18 residues. The V gene's germline CDR1 is LNHDA and CDR2 SQIVND (reference sequence). V trimming: 9 bases; J trimming: 5 bases; junction bases outside the gene matches: 22. Here the CDR3 reads CASPRTPPAGGRRETQYF. CDR3 nucleotide sequence: TGTGCCAGCCCCCGGACTCCCCCAGCGGGAGGAAGAAGGGAGACCCAGTACTTC.

This clone was seen once. As DNA, the CDR3 is TGTGCCAGCAGCTTTGGGAGTTACGAGCAGTACTTC. It specifies CASSFGSYEQYF. The V gene is TRBV7-2, the J gene TRBJ2-7, with a tentative D call TRBD2 (5 bases). Trimming removed 3 bases from V and 4 bases from J, with 7 bases in between. This CDR3 is built from 12 residues. Germline loops: CDR1 SGHTA, CDR2 FQGNSA.

To note about this clone: One end of the junction varies from germline; a read error may be responsible. The CDR3 is CASSVDPATYDEQFF. In DNA form, the CDR3 reads TGTGCCAGCAGCGTCGACCCAGCGACCTACGATGAGCAGTTCTTC. The chain joins TRBV9 to TRBJ2-1; the D is unclear. Germline V gene lookup returns CDR1 SGDLS and CDR2 YYNGEE. This CDR3 is 15 amino acids long.

This clone came up a few times. In DNA, the CDR3 is TGTGCCAGCAGCTTGACAGGGGCCTACGAGCAGTACTTC. It encodes CASSLTGAYEQYF. The rearrangement uses TRBV28 and TRBJ2-7; 8 nucleotides line up with TRBD1. The CDR3 is 13 residues long. The trim removed 6 bases at V and 2 bases at J, leaving 3 bases unmatched. Germline CDR1 and CDR2: MDHEN and SYDVKM.

As DNA, the CDR3 is TGCGCCAGCAGCTCTATACTACTAGCGGGAGTTTACAATGAGCAGTTCTTC. This codes for CASSSILLAGVYNEQFF. The genes are TRBV5-1 and TRBJ2-1; 11 bases align to TRBD2. This CDR3 has 17 amino acids. CDR1 and CDR2 from the germline V gene are SGHRS and YFSETQ. The junction had 9 bases not matched to a gene; V was cut back by 3 bases and J by 4 bases.

The V and J genes are TRBV2 and TRBJ2-1; 9 bases line up with TRBD2. The CDR3 has 18 amino acids. From germline, CDR1 is SNHLY and CDR2 FYNNEI. The trim removed 10 bases at V and 0 bases at J, leaving 16 bases unmatched. The CDR3 DNA follows: TGTGCCACCTCCCACCCTCTAAGCGGGAGGAGCTCCTACAATGAGCAGTTCTTC. Its translation: CATSHPLSGRSSYNEQFF.

The V and J genes are TRBV9 and TRBJ1-1; the D is unclear. The CDR3 is made up of 13 amino acids. Trimming shortened V by 0 bases and J by 1 base, and 4 bases separated the two germline ends. The germline V gene has CDR1 SGDLS and CDR2 YYNGEE. The CDR3: CASSVATNTEAFF. In DNA form, the CDR3 reads TGTGCCAGCAGCGTAGCGACGAACACTGAAGCTTTCTTT.

The chain combines TRBV7-9 with TRBJ2-1; 8 bases fit TRBD2. The CDR3 is made up of 17 amino acids. Germline CDR1 and CDR2: SEHNR and FQNEAQ (reference sequence). V shed 1 base, J shed 2 bases, and the junction held 7 bases outside the gene matches. The CDR3, as DNA: TGTGCCAGCAGCTTAGAATTCCAGCGGGGGACCTACAATGAGCAGTTCTTC. Its translation: CASSLEFQRGTYNEQFF. Supplemented by reference TRBV7-9 and TRBJ2-1, the full variable domain reads DTGVSQNPRHKITKRGQNVTFRCDPISEHNRLYWYRQTLGQGPEFLTYFQNEAQLEKSRLLSDRFSAERPKGSFSTLEIQRTEQGDSAMYLCASSLEFQRGTYNEQFFGPGTRLTVL.

For the CDR3, the DNA is TGTGCCAGCAGCTTCGCCGCCGAGACAGGGGCGGGGGAGCAGTACTTC. Translation gives CASSFAAETGAGEQYF. The chain combines TRBV5-5 with TRBJ2-7; 8 positions agree with TRBD1. V dropped 2 bases and J dropped 7; count of bases not matched to a gene: 14. The length of the CDR3 is 16 residues. Germline assignment: CDR1 SGHKS and CDR2 YYEKEE (reference sequence).

V is TRBV29-1 and J is TRBJ2-1, with TRBD2 identical over 13 bases. Germline V gene sequence: CDR1 SQVTM, CDR2 ANQGSEA. J gave up 4 bases and V 4 bases, and 10 bases lay outside the gene matches. This CDR3 comprises 17 residues. CDR3 sequence reads: CSVASGLAGAGYNEQFF. The CDR3 DNA sequence: TGCAGCGTTGCATCCGGACTAGCGGGAGCGGGATACAATGAGCAGTTCTTC.

The chain employs TRBV28 and TRBJ2-4; 8 positions match TRBD1. The CDR3 loop spans 16 amino acids. The V segment lost 5 bases and the J segment 6 bases; nucleotides outside the gene matches: 12. CDR1 and CDR2 (germline): MDHEN, SYDVKM. The CDR3 spells CASSAFSTGAGNIQYF. CDR3 in DNA: TGTGCCAGCAGTGCTTTTTCGACAGGGGCCGGAAACATTCAGTACTTC.

This rearrangement joins TRBV28 to TRBJ1-6, with TRBD1 matching over 8 bases. The germline gives CDR1 MDHEN, CDR2 SYDVKM. Trimming took 8 bases from V and 7 from J; bases not matched to a gene: 7. This CDR3 contains 14 residues. CDR3: CASQPDRDNSPLHF. The CDR3 DNA sequence: TGTGCCAGCCAACCGGACAGGGACAATTCACCCCTCCACTTT. Complete variable domain (other parts from reference TRBV28 and TRBJ1-6): DVKVTQSSRYLVKRTGEKVFLECVQDMDHENMFWYRQDPGLGLRLIYFSYDVKMKEKGDIPEGYSVSREKKERFSLILESASTNQTSMYLCASQPDRDNSPLHFGNGTRLTVT.

The chain couples TRBV7-9 to TRBJ1-2; D uncertain. V dropped 1 base and J dropped 2 bases, with 8 bases sitting between them. Germline lookup yields CDR1 SEHNR and CDR2 FQNEAQ (reference sequence). The CDR3 loop spans 14 amino acids. The CDR3 DNA reads as TGTGCCAGCAGCTTAGTTCAGGTGAACTATGGCTACACCTTC. It translates to CASSLVQVNYGYTF. Full variable domain (outside the CDR3, taken from reference TRBV7-9 and TRBJ1-2): DTGVSQNPRHKITKRGQNVTFRCDPISEHNRLYWYRQTLGQGPEFLTYFQNEAQLEKSRLLSDRFSAERPKGSFSTLEIQRTEQGDSAMYLCASSLVQVNYGYTFGSGTRLTVV.

The gene calls are TRBV7-9 and TRBJ2-7; 9 nucleotides agree with TRBD2. Germline V gene data show CDR1 as SEHNR and CDR2 as FQNEAQ (reference sequence). J gave up 6 bases and V 5 bases, and 8 bases lay outside the gene matches. The CDR3 covers 14 residues. This CDR3 reads CASSRLAAPGEQYF. CDR3 coding DNA: TGTGCCAGCAGCAGACTAGCGGCCCCCGGCGAGCAGTACTTC.

V and J are TRBV7-2 and TRBJ1-2; D may be TRBD1 (6 bases). The V and J ends lost 5 bases and 6 bases respectively, with 13 bases between them. Germline V gene sequence: CDR1 SGHTA, CDR2 FQGNSA. The CDR3 contains 13 residues. CDR3 DNA: TGTGCCAGCAGCCTACAGGGATCTGATGGCTACACCTTC. Translating gives CASSLQGSDGYTF.

The gene calls are TRBV6-7 and TRBJ2-7; 8 nucleotides agree with TRBD2. TRBV6-7 carries the ORF label, with uncertain function. The junction had 15 bases not matched to a gene; V was cut back by 2 bases and J by 3 bases. There are 18 residues in the CDR3. The CDR3 is CASSYPPGLGQQNYEQYF. The DNA for the CDR3 is TGTGCCAGCAGTTACCCACCGGGACTAGGCCAACAGAACTACGAGCAGTACTTC.

The genes are TRBV11-2 and TRBJ1-6; D gene uncertain. The V end was cut by 0 bases, the J end by 10 bases, with 10 bases between. CDR1 is SGHAT and CDR2 is FQNNGV in the germline V gene. There are 14 residues in the CDR3. This chain's CDR3 is CASSLDRGNSPLHF. The CDR3 DNA sequence: TGTGCCAGCAGCTTAGATCGAGGGAACTCACCCCTCCACTTT. Full variable domain (rest looked up from reference TRBV11-2 and TRBJ1-6): EAGVAQSPRYKIIEKRQSVAFWCNPISGHATLYWYQQILGQGPKLLIQFQNNGVVDDSQLPKDRFSAERLKGVDSTLKIQPAKLEDSAVYLCASSLDRGNSPLHFGNGTRLTVT.

The V gene is TRBV11-1, the J gene TRBJ2-5; no firm D call. Looked up from germline, CDR1 is SGHAT and CDR2 is FQDESV (reference sequence). V dropped 1 base and J dropped 1 base, with 10 bases sitting between them. The CDR3 totals 15 residues. Here the CDR3 reads CASSLEGRSQETQYF. The CDR3 DNA sequence: TGTGCCAGCAGCTTAGAGGGCAGAAGCCAAGAGACCCAGTACTTC.

V gene TRBV6-4 combines with J gene TRBJ2-1; weak D call: TRBD2 (6 bases). Trimming removed 4 bases from V and 9 bases from J, with 16 bases in between. CDR1 is MRHNA and CDR2 is SNTAGT in the germline V gene. The CDR3 extends over 14 amino acids. CDR3 sequence reads: CASSALPEEGEQFF. The CDR3 nucleotides read TGTGCCAGCAGTGCACTCCCGGAGGAGGGTGAGCAGTTCTTC.

This clone was found many times. V usage is TRBV23-1 and J usage is TRBJ2-7; D possibly matches TRBD1 or TRBD2 (5 bases each). TRBV23-1 is flagged as an ORF with uncertain function. V was cut by 2 bases and J by 0 bases, with 11 bases left in between. The CDR3 runs to 15 residues. CDR3 region: CASSQGETVSYEQYF. The CDR3 DNA follows: TGCGCCAGCAGTCAAGGGGAGACAGTCTCCTACGAGCAGTACTTC.